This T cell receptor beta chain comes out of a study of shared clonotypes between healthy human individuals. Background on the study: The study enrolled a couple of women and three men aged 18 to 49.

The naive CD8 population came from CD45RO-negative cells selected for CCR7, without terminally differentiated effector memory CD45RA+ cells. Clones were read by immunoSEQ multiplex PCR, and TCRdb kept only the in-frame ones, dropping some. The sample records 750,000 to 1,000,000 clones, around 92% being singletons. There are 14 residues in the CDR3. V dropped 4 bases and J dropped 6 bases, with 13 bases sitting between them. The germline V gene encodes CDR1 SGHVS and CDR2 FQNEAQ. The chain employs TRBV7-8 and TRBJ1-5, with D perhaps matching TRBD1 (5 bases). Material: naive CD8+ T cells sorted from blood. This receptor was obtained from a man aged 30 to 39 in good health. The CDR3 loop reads CASSSLQVPQPQHF. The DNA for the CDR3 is TGTGCCAGCAGCTCTCTACAGGTTCCTCAGCCCCAGCATTTT.